This T cell receptor beta chain was profiled in a study of low-dose radiotherapy and immunotherapy resistance in tumors (dated by TCRdb to between 2021 and 2022). Study-level background: In Cohort 1, each fraction delivered 0.5 Gy every 2 weeks, and the prescribed total PTV dose was 6.5 Gy. The trial did not randomize participants into treatment groups. Starting on cycle 1 day 1, patients took 300 mg of aspirin by mouth once daily for four cycles. For Cohort 2, the dose was 1 Gy per fraction given every two weeks, adding up to 13 Gy in total across 26 weeks. Patients were given nivolumab as a 240 mg flat dose every two weeks and ipilimumab at 1 mg/kg every six weeks, with both drugs delivered intravenously. Eight patients were included in the translational analysis, namely three from the first dose cohort plus the first five from the second dose cohort. Cyclophosphamide 200 mg/m2 was administered intravenously every two weeks, one day before each radiation and immunotherapy administration.

The CDR3 holds 12 amino acids from the cysteine to the phenylalanine. The CDR3 DNA has 36 bases and is translated from base 1. CDR1 and CDR2 were assigned from the germline V gene as SGHDN and FVKESK. Trimming takes 2 bases from V and 7 bases from J, and the germline ends sit 8 bases apart. First-strand cDNA was synthesized with Superscript III and a set of TRAV- and TRBV-specific primers, covering both TCRalpha and TCRbeta chains. A roughly 20-cycle PCR with Phusion amplified the TCRs, pairing a constant-region primer with the adapter that was attached to the V primers. The MessageAmp II aRNA Amplification Kit was used to amplify the isolated mRNA, with in vitro transcription run for less than 20 hours at 37 degrees C. The Dynabeads mRNA DIRECT Purification Kit was used to isolate the mRNA for TCR sequencing. Indexed Illumina adapters were added in a second Phusion PCR of approximately 25 cycles, after which AMPure XP beads were used to purify the products. The source study handled its data this way. Custom Perl scripts were used to pool TCR sequences that encoded the same protein, to remove out-of-frame sequences, and to calculate the abundance of each clonotype. TCR sequences supported by only a single read were excluded from analysis. Shannon entropy, Gini index, clonality, richness, and the frequency of TCRs shared between repertoires were included as repertoire metrics. TCRdb reprocessed the public reads (quality trimming at Q25 with fastp, clone calling with MiXCR) and kept in-frame beta chains. A single entry per CDR3 protein holds the most common genes and DNA from its merged rows. It is TCRdb's table, rather than the study itself, that gives the V and J calls and clone size. In all, the sample holds 10,000 to 15,000 distinct CDR3 sequences, and roughly 66% of those were seen once. The top ten hold 7.7% of the sample.

Donors were enrolled in RACIN, a single-arm phase I dose-escalation trial in which nivolumab, ipilimumab, aspirin, low-dose cyclophosphamide and low-dose radiotherapy were combined. Eligible patients had advanced, TIL-negative solid tumors. This clonotype showed up just a few times. Its antigen specificity is not known. No per-base quality is available; no much larger clone lies one base away. The rearrangement combines TRBV14 with TRBJ1-2; TRBD1 could be the D gene, as 6 bases match. This clonotype originated in a human donor with advanced metastatic prostate, ovarian, gallbladder or colorectal cancer (not recorded which). This table probably holds off-target reads from a library built for another chain. The DNA sequence is TGTGCCAGCAGCCAACAGGGGTTTGGCTACACCTTC. Its product reads: CASSQQGFGYTF.